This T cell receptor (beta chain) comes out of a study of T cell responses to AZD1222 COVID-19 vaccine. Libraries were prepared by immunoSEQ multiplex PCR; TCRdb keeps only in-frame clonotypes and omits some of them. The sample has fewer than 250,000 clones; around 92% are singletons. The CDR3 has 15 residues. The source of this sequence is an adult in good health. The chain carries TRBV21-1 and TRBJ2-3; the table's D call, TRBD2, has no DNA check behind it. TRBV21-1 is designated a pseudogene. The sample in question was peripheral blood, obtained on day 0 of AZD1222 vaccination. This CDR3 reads CASRSTGRHTDTQYF. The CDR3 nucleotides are TGTGCCAGCAGATCGACGGGGAGGCACACAGATACGCAGTATTTT.